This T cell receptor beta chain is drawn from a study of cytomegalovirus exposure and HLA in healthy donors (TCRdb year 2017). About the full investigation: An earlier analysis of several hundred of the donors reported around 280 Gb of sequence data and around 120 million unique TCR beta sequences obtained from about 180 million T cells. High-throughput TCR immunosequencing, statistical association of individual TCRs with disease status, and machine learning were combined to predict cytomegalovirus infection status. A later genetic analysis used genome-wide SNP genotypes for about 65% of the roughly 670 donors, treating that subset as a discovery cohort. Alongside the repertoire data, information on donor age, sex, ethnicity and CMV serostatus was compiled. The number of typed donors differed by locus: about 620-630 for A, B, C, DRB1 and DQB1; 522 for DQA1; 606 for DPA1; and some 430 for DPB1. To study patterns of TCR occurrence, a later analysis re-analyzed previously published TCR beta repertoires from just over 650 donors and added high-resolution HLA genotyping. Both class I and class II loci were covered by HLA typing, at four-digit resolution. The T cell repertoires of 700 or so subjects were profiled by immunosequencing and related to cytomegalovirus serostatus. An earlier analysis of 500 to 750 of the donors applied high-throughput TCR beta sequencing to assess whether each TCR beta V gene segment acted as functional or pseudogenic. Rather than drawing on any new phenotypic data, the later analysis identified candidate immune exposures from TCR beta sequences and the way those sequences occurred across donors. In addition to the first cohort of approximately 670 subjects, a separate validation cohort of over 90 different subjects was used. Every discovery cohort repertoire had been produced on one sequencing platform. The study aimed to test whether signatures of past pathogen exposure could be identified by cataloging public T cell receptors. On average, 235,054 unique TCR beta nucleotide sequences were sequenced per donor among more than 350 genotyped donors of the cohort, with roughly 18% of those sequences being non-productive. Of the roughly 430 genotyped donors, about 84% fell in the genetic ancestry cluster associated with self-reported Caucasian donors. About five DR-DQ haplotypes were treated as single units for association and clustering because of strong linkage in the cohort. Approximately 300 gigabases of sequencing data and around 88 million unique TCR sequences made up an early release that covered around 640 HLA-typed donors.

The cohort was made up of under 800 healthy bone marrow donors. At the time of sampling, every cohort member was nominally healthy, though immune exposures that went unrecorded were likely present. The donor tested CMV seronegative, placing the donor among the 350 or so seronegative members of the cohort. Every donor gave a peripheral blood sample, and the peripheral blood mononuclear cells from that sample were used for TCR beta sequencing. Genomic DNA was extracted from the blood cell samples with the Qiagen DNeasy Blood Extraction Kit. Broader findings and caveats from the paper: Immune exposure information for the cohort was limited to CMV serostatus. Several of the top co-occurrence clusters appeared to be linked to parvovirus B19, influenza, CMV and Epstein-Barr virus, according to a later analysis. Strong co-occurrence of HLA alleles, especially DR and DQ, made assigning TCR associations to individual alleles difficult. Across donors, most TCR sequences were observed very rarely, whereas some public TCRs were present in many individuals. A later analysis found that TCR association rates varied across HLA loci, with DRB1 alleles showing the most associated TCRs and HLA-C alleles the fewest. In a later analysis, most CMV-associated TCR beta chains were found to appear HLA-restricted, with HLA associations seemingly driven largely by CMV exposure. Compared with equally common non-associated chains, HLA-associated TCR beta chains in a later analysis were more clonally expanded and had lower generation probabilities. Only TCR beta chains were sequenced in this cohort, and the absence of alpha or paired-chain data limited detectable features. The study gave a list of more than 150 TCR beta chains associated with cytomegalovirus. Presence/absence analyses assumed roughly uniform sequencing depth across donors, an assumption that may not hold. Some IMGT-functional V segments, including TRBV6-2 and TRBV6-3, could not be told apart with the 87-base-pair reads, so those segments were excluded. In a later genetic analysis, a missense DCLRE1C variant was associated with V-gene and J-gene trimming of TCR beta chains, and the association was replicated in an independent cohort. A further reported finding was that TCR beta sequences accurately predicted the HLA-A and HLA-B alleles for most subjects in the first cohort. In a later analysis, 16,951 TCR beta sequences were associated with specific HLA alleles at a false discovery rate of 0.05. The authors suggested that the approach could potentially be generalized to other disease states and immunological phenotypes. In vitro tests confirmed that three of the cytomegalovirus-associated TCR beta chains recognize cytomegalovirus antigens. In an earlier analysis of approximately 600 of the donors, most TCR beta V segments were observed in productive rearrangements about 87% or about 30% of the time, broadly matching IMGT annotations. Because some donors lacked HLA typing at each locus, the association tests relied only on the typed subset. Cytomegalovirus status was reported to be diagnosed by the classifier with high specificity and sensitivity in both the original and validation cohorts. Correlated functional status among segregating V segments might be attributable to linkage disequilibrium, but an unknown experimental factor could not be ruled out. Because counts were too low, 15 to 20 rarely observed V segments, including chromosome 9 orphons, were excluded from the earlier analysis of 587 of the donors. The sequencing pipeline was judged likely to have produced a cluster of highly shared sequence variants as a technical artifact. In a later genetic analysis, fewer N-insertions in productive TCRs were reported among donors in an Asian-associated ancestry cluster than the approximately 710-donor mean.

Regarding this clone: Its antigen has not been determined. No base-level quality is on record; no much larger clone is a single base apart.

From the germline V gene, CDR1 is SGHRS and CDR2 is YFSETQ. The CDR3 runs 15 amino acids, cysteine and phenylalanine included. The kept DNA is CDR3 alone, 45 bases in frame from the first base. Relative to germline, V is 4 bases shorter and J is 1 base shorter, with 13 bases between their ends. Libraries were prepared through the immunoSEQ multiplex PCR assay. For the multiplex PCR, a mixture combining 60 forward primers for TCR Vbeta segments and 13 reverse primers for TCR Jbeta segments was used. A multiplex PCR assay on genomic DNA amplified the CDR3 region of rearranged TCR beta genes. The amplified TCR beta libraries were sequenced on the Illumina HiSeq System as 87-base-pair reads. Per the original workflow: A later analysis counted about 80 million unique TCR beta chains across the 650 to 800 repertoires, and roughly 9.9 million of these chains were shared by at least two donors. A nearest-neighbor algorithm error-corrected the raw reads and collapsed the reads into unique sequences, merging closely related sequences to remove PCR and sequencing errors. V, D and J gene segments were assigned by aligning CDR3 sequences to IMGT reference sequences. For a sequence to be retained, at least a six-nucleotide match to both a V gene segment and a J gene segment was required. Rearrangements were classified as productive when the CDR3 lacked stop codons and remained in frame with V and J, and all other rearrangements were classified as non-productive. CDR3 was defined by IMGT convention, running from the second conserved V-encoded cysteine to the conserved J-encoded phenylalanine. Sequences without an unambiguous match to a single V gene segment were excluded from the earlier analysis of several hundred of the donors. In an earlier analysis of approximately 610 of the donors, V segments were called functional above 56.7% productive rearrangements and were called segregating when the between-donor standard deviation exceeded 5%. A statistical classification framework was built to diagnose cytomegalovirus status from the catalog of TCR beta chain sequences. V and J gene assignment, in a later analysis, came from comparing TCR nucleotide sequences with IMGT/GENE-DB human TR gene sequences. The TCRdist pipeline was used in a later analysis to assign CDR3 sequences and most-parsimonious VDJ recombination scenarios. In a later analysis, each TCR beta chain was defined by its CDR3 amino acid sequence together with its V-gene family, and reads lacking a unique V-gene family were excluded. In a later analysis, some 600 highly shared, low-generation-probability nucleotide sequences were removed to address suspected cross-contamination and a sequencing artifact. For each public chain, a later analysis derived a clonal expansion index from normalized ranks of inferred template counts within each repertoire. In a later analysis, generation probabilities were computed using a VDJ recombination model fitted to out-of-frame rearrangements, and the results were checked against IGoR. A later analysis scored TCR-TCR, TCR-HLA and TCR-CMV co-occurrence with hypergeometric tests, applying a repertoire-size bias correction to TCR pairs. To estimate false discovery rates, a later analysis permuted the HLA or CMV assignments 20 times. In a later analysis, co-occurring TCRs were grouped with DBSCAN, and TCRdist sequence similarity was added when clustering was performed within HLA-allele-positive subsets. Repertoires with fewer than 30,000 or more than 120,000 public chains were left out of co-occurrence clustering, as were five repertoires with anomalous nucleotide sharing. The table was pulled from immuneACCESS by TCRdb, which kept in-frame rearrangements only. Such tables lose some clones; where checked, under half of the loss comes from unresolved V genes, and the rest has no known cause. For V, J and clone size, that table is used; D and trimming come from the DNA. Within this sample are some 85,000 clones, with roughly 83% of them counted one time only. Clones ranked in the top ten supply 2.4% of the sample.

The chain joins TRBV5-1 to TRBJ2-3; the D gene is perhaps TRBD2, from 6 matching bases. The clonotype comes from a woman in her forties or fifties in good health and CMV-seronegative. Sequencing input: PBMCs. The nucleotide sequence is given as TGCGCCAGCAGCCTCGGGACTTATCGCACAGATACGCAGTATTTT. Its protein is CASSLGTYRTDTQYF.